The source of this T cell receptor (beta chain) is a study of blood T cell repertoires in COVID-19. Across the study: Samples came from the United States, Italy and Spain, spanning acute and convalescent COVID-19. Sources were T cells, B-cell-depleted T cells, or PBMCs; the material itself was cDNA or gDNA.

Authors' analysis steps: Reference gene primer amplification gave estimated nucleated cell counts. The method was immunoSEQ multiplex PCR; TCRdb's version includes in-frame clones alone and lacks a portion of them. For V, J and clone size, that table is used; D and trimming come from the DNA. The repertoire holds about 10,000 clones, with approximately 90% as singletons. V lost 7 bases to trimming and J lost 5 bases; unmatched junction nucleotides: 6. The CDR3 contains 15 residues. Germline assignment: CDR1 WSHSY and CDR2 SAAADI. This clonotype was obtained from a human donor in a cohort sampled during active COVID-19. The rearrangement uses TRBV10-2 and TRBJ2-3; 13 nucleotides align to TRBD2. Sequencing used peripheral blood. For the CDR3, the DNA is TGCGCCAGCATTGGACTAGCGGGGGCAAGAGATACGCAGTATTTT. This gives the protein CASIGLAGARDTQYF.